The 5 T cell receptor beta chains below come from one sample, sequenced in a study of blood T cells in healthy people across ages. Alongside a J-beta primer mix, a sample-barcoded 5' primer served in a second PCR lasting roughly 6 to 11 cycles. TCRdb passed the 5' RACE reads through MiXCR, listing each CDR3 protein once. Here the sample spans just over 1 million distinct CDR3 sequences, over 35% being singletons. Sequencing used blood. The receptors here all came from a woman in her sixties in good health.

This clonotype occurred a few times. The J gene is TRBJ2-5, the V gene TRBV3-1; D is unresolved. Germline-derived CDR1 and CDR2 are LGHDT and YNNKEL (reference sequence). V was trimmed by 2 bases and J by 2 bases, leaving 21 bases between them. The CDR3 covers 18 residues. The DNA of the CDR3 is TGTGCCAGCAGCCAATCCCACGCCCGCCCTAGGCCACAAGAGACCCAGTACTTC. Translated: CASSQSHARPRPQETQYF.

The rearrangement uses TRBV20-1 and TRBJ2-5; TRBD2 matches at 13 bases. The CDR3 runs 16 residues. With 7 bases clipped from V and 0 bases from J, the junction kept 8 bases outside the gene matches. CDR1 and CDR2 from the germline V gene are DFQATT and SNEGSKA (reference sequence). This chain's CDR3 is CSVPGLAGWYQETQYF. DNA of the CDR3: TGCAGTGTCCCGGGACTAGCGGGATGGTACCAAGAGACCCAGTACTTC.

The V call is TRBV9, the J call TRBJ2-7, with TRBD1 as a possible D gene (5 bases). The CDR3 consists of 14 residues. CDR1 is SGDLS and CDR2 is YYNGEE in the germline V gene. V lost 0 bases and J 3 bases, leaving 10 bases between the germline ends. The CDR3 region is CASSVGLQVYEQYF. The CDR3 DNA reads TGTGCCAGCAGCGTAGGCTTACAGGTCTACGAGCAGTACTTC.

This chain joins TRBV5-5 and TRBJ2-7; D ambiguous. The germline CDR1 and CDR2 sequences are SGHKS and YYEKEE (reference sequence). This CDR3 comprises 13 residues. V was clipped by 2 bases and J by 2 bases, with 8 bases between them. CDR3 in amino acids: CASSFELTYEQYF. The DNA for the CDR3 is TGTGCCAGCAGCTTTGAGTTGACCTACGAGCAGTACTTC.

The rearrangement uses TRBV7-9 and TRBJ2-5; tentative D call: TRBD2 (6 bases). Trimming took 8 bases from V and 11 from J, leaving 18 bases between them. CDR1 and CDR2 (germline): SEHNR, FQNEAQ (reference sequence). This CDR3 comprises 12 residues. CDR3 region: CASAGPPYVQYF. CDR3 sequence (DNA): TGTGCCAGCGCGGGGCCTCCCTACGTGCAGTACTTC.